These 11 T cell receptor beta chains were sequenced from one sample in a study of CD8+CD57+ T cells in acquired aplastic anemia. CD8+CD57+ cell expansion, shown by flow cytometry, had occurred in the patients selected for sequencing. For CDR3 and TCR beta VDJ profiling, genomic DNA was the template used. TCRdb re-called the reads through MiXCR, storing one row per CDR3 protein. The repertoire consists of about 150,000 distinct CDR3 sequences, with about 48% occurring once and the leading ten covering roughly 12%. The sequenced sample consisted of sorted CD4+, CD8+, or CD8+CD57+ T cells (not recorded which) from PBMCs. The source is a human donor with aplastic anemia.

The chain links TRBV15 to TRBJ2-1; TRBD2 aligns across 10 bases. The V segment lost 1 base and the J segment 8 bases; nucleotides outside the gene matches: 5. The germline CDR1 and CDR2 sequences are LNHNV and YYDKDF (reference sequence). This CDR3 has 15 amino acids. Written as DNA, the CDR3 is TGTGCCACCAGCAGAGCTAGCGGGGGTGGGTATGAGCAGTTCTTC. Translation gives CATSRASGGGYEQFF.

This sequence joins TRBV20-1 and TRBJ1-5; D ambiguous. The V gene lost 3 bases and the J gene lost 6 bases, with 12 bases spanning the gap. CDR1 DFQATT and CDR2 SNEGSKA come from the germline V gene (reference sequence). This CDR3 comprises 13 residues. Written as DNA, the CDR3 is TGCAGTGCTAGCGAAGGGAGCGGTCAGCCCCAGCATTTT. It codes for CSASEGSGQPQHF.

The chain has TRBV2 and TRBJ1-6, with a weak D call TRBD1 (6 bases). CDR1 and CDR2 from the germline V gene are SNHLY and FYNNEI. V was shortened by 3 bases and J by 7 bases, with 10 bases between the two germline ends. The CDR3 totals 14 residues. CDR3 bases: TGTGCCAGCAGTGATCGGGGGACAAATTCACCCCTCCACTTT. Protein: CASSDRGTNSPLHF.

This clonotype came up many times. The chain links TRBV10-3 to TRBJ2-7, with a tentative D call TRBD1 (6 bases). There are 16 residues in the CDR3. V was shortened by 4 bases and J by 4 bases, with 20 bases between the two germline ends. Germline assignment: CDR1 ENHRY and CDR2 SYGVKD. The CDR3 bases are TGTGCCATCAGTGGGGGTGGGGGCGACCCTGCTTACGAGCAGTACTTC. Amino acids: CAISGGGGDPAYEQYF.

The V and J genes are TRBV20-1 and TRBJ2-1, with D unresolved. CDR3 size: 14 residues. Trimming took off 3 bases at V and 4 bases at J, with 13 bases between the two ends. Per the germline V gene, CDR1 is DFQATT and CDR2 is SNEGSKA (reference sequence). In DNA form, the CDR3 reads TGCAGTGCTAGTGGCCTAGAGAAGTACAATGAGCAGTTCTTC. Encoded protein: CSASGLEKYNEQFF.

As for this clonotype: Compared with germline, one end of the junction differs, possibly owing to a read error. The chain recombines TRBV20-1 with TRBJ2-7, with 7 nucleotides matching TRBD2. Germline V lookup: CDR1 DFQATT, CDR2 SNEGSKA (reference sequence). This CDR3 is 13 amino acids long. In DNA form, the CDR3 reads TGCAGTGCTAGATGGGGGGGGGACTACGAGCAGTGCTTC. Encoded protein: CSARWGGDYEQCF.

This clonotype was picked up one time. V and J are TRBV15 and TRBJ1-5; the D gene is possibly TRBD1 (5 bases). CDR1 is LNHNV, CDR2 YYDKDF, per germline (reference sequence). This CDR3 comprises 17 residues. Deletions cut 0 bases from V and 2 bases from J, with 14 bases between. The CDR3 here is CATSRETVLHRNQPQHF. Written as DNA, the CDR3 is TGTGCCACCAGCAGAGAGACAGTTCTACATCGCAATCAGCCCCAGCATTTT.

In its sample, this clonotype was seen many times. The chain carries TRBV29-1 and TRBJ1-2; D gene ambiguous. Trimming left V 6 bases short and J 0 bases short, with 8 bases between. The CDR3 covers 12 residues. From germline, CDR1 is SQVTM and CDR2 ANQGSEA. This CDR3 reads CSVRTANYGYTF. The CDR3 nucleotides are TGCAGCGTCAGGACGGCTAACTATGGCTACACCTTC.

A remark on this clonotype: A single base separates this from a much larger clone, so it may be a read error. V and J are TRBV4-3 and TRBJ2-1; TRBD1 matches at 7 bases. The CDR3 has 16 amino acids. Germline V gene lookup returns CDR1 LGHNA and CDR2 YSLEER. The CDR3 loop reads CASSQDPDRAYNGQFF. CDR3 DNA: TGCGCCAGCAGCCAAGATCCTGACAGGGCCTACAATGGGCAGTTCTTC.

This chain uses TRBV24-1 with TRBJ2-7; D is unclear. The V gene lost 4 bases and the J gene lost 4 bases, with 7 bases spanning the gap. CDR1 and CDR2 (germline): KGHDR, SFDVKD. This CDR3 comprises 12 residues. The CDR3 nucleotides read TGTGCCACCAGTGACCGAGGATACGAGCAGTACTTC. It encodes CATSDRGYEQYF.

The chain uses TRBV19 and TRBJ2-7, with 10 bases aligning to TRBD1. CDR1 and CDR2 from the germline V gene are LNHDA and SQIVND (reference sequence). After removal of 7 bases from V and 3 bases from J, the junction contained 3 bases not matched to a gene. This CDR3 is built from 13 residues. CDR3 protein: CASTGTGVYEQYF. The CDR3 region has the DNA TGTGCCAGTACCGGGACAGGGGTCTACGAGCAGTACTTC.